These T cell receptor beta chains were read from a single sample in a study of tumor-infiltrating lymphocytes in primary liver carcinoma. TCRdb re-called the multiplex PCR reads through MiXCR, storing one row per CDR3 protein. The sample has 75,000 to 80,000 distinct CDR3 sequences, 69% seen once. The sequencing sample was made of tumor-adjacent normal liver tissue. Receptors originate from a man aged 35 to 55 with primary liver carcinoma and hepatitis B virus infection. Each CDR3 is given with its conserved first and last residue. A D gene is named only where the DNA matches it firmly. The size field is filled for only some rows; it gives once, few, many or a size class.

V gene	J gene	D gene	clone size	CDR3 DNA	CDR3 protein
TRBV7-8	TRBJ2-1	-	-	TGTACCAGCAGCCCGCTTGAAGGCTCAGCGGTCTCCTACAATGAGCGGTTCTTC	CTSSPLEGSAVSYNERFF
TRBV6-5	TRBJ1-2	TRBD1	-	TGTGCCAGCAGCCCGACTCAGGGGGTTAACTATGGCTACACCTTC	CASSPTQGVNYGYTF
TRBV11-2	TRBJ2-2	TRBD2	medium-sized	TGTGCCAGCAGCTTAGAGGCTAGCGGGAACACCGGGGAGCTGTTTTTT	CASSLEASGNTGELFF
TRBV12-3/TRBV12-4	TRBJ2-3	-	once	TGTACCAGCAGTCTTTCCTCGGCTGGACCCACAGATACGCAGTATTTT	CTSSLSSAGPTDTQYF
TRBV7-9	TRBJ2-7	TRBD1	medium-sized	TGTGCCAGCAGCTTATATGGCCGACGGGACAGGGAAACCTACGAGCAGTACTTC	CASSLYGRRDRETYEQYF
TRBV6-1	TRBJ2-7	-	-	TGTGCCAGCAATTCTGGATTAGCGGAACTATACGAGCAGTACTTC	CASNSGLAELYEQYF
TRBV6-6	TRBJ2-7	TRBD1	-	TGTACCAGCAGCCCACCGGGACAGTCCTCCTACGAGCAGTACTTC	CTSSPPGQSSYEQYF
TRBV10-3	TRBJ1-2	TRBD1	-	TGTGCCATACCGGGACAGGAGATGCAAGGCTACACCTTC	CAIPGQEMQGYTF
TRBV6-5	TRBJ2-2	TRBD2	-	TGTGCCAGCAGTGTAAGGACTAGCGGGGGTAACACCGGGGAGCTGCTTTTT	CASSVRTSGGNTGELLF
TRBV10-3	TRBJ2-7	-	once	TGTGCCATGAGTGCGGGGGACAGTCGGCCCGAGCAGCACTTC	CAMSAGDSRPEQHF
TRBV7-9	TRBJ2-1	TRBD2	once	TGTGTCAGCAGTTCCCTAGCGGGAGGGCCCTACCATGAGCAGTTCTTC	CVSSSLAGGPYHEQFF
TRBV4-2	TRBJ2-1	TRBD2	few	TGTGCCAGCAGCCCGGACCTAGCGGGACCCTACAATGAGCAGTTCTTC	CASSPDLAGPYNEQFF
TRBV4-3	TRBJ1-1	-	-	TGCGCCAGCAGCCAAGATGGTCTTACCAGTGGTACTGAAGCTTTCTTT	CASSQDGLTSGTEAFF
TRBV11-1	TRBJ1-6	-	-	TGTGCCTGCAGCTTGAAGGGGAACTCACCCCTCCACTTT	CACSLKGNSPLHF
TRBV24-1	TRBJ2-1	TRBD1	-	TGTGCCACCGAGGGACAGGGAGGAGGAGATGAGCAGTTCTTC	CATEGQGGGDEQFF
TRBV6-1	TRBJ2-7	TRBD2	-	TGTGCGAGCTGTGCGGGACTAGCGCTCTACGAGCAGTACTTC	CASCAGLALYEQYF
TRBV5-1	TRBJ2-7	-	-	TGCGCCAGCAGCTTGGCCGGGACCGTGAATTACTACAAGCAGTACTTC	CASSLAGTVNYYKQYF
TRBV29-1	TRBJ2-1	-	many	TGCAGCGTCGCCCAAACTGGGACAATGGGCAACAATGAGCAGTTCTTC	CSVAQTGTMGNNEQFF
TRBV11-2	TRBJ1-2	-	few	TGTGCCAGCAGCTATACGGGGGGCTCATCCTCTGGCTACACCTTC	CASSYTGGSSSGYTF
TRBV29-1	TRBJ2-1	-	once	TGCAGCGTTACTAACAGCTCCTACGAGCAGTTCTTC	CSVTNSSYEQFF
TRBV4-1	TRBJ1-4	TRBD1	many	TGCGCCAGCAGCTGGGGGCAGGGGGGTGAAAAACTGTTTTTT	CASSWGQGGEKLFF
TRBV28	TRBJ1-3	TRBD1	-	TGTGTCGGCAGTTTAGGGGGCGCGGTAGGAAACACCATATATTTT	CVGSLGGAVGNTIYF
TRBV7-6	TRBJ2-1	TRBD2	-	TGTGCCAGCAGCTTAATACTAGCGGGCGCTTACAATGAGCAGTTCTTC	CASSLILAGAYNEQFF
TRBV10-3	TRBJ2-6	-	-	TGTGCCATCAGTGAGACCTACCGACGGACCCTCTCTGAGGCTAACGTCCTGACTTTC	CAISETYRRTLSEANVLTF
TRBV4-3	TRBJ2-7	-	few	TGCGCCAGCAGCCAAGATCAGGAGACTCCCTACGAGCCTTACTTC	CASSQDQETPYEPYF
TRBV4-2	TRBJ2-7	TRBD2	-	TGTGCCGGAGGCCAAGCGGCTAGCGGGGTTTCCTACGAGCAGTACTTC	CAGGQAASGVSYEQYF
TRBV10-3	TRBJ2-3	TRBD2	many	TGTGCCAACAAGGGATCCGGGACTAGCGGGAGGTATACGCAGTATTTT	CANKGSGTSGRYTQYF
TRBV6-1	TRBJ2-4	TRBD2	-	TGTGCCAGCAGTGAGTCACTAGCGGGACTCCCACCGGCGCAGTGCTTC	CASSESLAGLPPAQCF
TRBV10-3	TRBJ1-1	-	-	TGTGCCATCAGCGAGTCAAAGAAACACACTGAAGCTTTCTTT	CAISESKKHTEAFF
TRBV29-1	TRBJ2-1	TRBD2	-	TGCAGCGTTGGCGGGAGGAGATTTGAGCAATTCTTC	CSVGGRRFEQFF
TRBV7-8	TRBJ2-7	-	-	TGTGCCTGTGGCTTTGACTCCGCCTACGAGCAGTACTTC	CACGFDSAYEQYF
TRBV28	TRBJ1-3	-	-	TGTGCCAGCAGTTTTGGGGGGGTTCCGCCCGGAAATACCATATATTTT	CASSFGGVPPGNTIYF
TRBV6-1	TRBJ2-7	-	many	TGTGCCAGCAGTGTCGCACAGGGAGACTACGAGCAGTACTTC	CASSVAQGDYEQYF
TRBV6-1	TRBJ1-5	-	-	TGTGCCAGCGGTGAGGGGGAGTCGGATCAGCCCCGGCACTTT	CASGEGESDQPRHF
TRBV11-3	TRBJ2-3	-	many	TGTGCCAGCAGCTTCTCCTCCGGGGGCCTAGGGGGGGATACGCAGTATTTT	CASSFSSGGLGGDTQYF
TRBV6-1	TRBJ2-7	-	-	TGTGCCGGCAAACTAACGACAGTGTTCTACGAGCAGTACTTC	CAGKLTTVFYEQYF
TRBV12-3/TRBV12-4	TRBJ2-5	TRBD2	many	TGTGCCAGCAGTTTTGGGACTAGCGGACGACAAGAGACCCAGTACTTC	CASSFGTSGRQETQYF